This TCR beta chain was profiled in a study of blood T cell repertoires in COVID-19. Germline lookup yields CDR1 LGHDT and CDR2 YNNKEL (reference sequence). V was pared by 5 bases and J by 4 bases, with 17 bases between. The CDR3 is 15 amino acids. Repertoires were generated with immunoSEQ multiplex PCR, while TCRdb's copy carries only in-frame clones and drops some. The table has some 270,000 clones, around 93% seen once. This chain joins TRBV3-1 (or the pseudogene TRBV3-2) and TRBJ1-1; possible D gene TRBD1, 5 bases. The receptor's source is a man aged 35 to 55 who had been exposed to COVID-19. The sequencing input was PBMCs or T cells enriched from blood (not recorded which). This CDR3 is CASSYPRGGGTEAFF. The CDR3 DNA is TGTGCCAGCAGCTACCCCCGGGGGGGAGGCACTGAAGCTTTCTTT.